This is a list of T cell receptor beta chains from one sample in a study of Graves' ophthalmopathy and Graves' hyperthyroidism. TCRdb redid the calling of the multiplex PCR reads with MiXCR, one entry per CDR3 protein. Seen here are about 210,000 distinct CDR3 sequences, 25% to 35% observed once, and the top ten hold approximately 9.6%. The source material was peripheral blood. The receptors come from a man aged 45-65 years with Graves' ophthalmopathy. Each CDR3 is given with its conserved first and last residue. The D gene is left open where the match is weak. The size entry is marked missing in some rows and otherwise reads once, few, many or a size class.

D,V,size,J,CDR3,DNA
NA,TRBV7-8,many,TRBJ2-7,CASSSRASYEQYF,TGTGCCAGCAGCTCACGGGCCTCCTACGAGCAGTACTTC
NA,TRBV27,many,TRBJ2-5,CASLSWDSSRAIETQYF,TGTGCCAGCCTTTCATGGGACTCCTCGAGGGCGATAGAGACCCAGTACTTC
NA,TRBV6-6,many,TRBJ1-2,CASTTGAGRGGYTF,TGTGCCAGCACCACCGGGGCAGGGAGGGGCGGCTACACCTTC
TRBD2,TRBV11-2,many,TRBJ2-7,CASSQTLAGGPIW,TGTGCCAGCAGCCAAACCTTAGCGGGAGGACCCATTTGG
TRBD1,TRBV6-2/TRBV6-3,NA,TRBJ1-1,CASSDRVPHF,TGTGCCAGCAGTGACAGGGTACCTCACTTT
NA,TRBV27,NA,TRBJ1-1,CASRHRLTAWDTEAFF,TGTGCCAGCAGACACCGCTTGACAGCTTGGGACACTGAAGCTTTCTTT
NA,TRBV6-5,many,TRBJ2-5,CASSYSTVGDIQETQYF,TGTGCCAGCAGTTACTCGACGGTGGGGGACATCCAAGAGACCCAGTACTTC
NA,TRBV6-1,once,TRBJ1-2,CASGTLGGGYTF,TGTGCCAGCGGCACTCTCGGAGGCGGCTACACCTTC
NA,TRBV28,many,TRBJ2-5,CASSLGRLETQYF,TGTGCCAGCAGTCTCGGACGGTTAGAGACCCAGTACTTC
TRBD2,TRBV30,many,TRBJ2-7,CAWSGQKREIYEQYF,TGTGCCTGGAGTGGTCAGAAGCGGGAGATCTACGAGCAGTACTTC
NA,TRBV20-1,many,TRBJ2-5,CSARAADSVQETQYF,TGCAGTGCTAGAGCGGCAGACTCCGTTCAAGAGACCCAGTACTTC
NA,TRBV12-3/TRBV12-4,many,TRBJ2-2,CASSSMVASVTGELFF,TGTGCCAGCAGCTCAATGGTCGCCAGTGTCACCGGGGAGCTGTTTTTT
TRBD1,TRBV6-1,NA,TRBJ1-2,CASRGGQDPRYGYTF,TGTGCCAGCAGGGGGGGACAGGACCCCCGCTATGGCTACACCTTC
TRBD1,TRBV6-2/TRBV6-3,NA,TRBJ2-7,CASRDRGTGEQYF,TGTGCCAGCAGGGACAGGGGAACCGGCGAGCAGTACTTC
NA,TRBV11-2,many,TRBJ1-1,CASSRDRNTEAFF,TGTGCCAGCAGCCGCGACCGGAACACTGAAGCTTTCTTT
NA,TRBV20-1,NA,TRBJ1-1,CSANPLGWTEAFF,TGCAGTGCCAATCCTCTAGGATGGACTGAAGCCTTCTTT
NA,TRBV5-1,many,TRBJ1-1,CASSSLAGGNTEAFF,TGCGCCAGCAGCTCCTTGGCGGGCGGTAACACTGAAGCTTTCTTT
TRBD2,TRBV9,many,TRBJ2-7,CASSPLAGPRNEQYF,TGTGCCAGCAGCCCACTAGCGGGACCAAGAAACGAGCAGTACTTC
TRBD2,TRBV11-2,NA,TRBJ2-7,CASSLERLAGGPKFYEQYF,TGTGCCAGCAGCTTAGAGAGGCTAGCGGGAGGGCCAAAATTCTACGAGCAGTACTTC
TRBD1,TRBV29-1,many,TRBJ1-2,CSAGEGADYGYTF,TGCAGCGCGGGAGAGGGGGCGGACTATGGCTACACCTTC
NA,TRBV6-1,many,TRBJ2-7,CASSELGYGEQYF,TGTGCCAGCAGTGAACTGGGCTATGGCGAGCAGTACTTC
NA,TRBV12-3/TRBV12-4,few,TRBJ1-1,CASSLSGLGTEAFF,TGTGCCAGCAGTTTATCGGGGTTAGGCACTGAAGCTTTCTTT
TRBD2,TRBV6-2/TRBV6-3,NA,TRBJ2-7,CASSYRASGREYHYEQYF,TGTGCCAGCAGTTATAGGGCTAGCGGGAGGGAATATCATTACGAGCAGTACTTC
TRBD1,TRBV6-1,many,TRBJ2-7,CASSVRKQGGEQYF,TGTGCCAGCAGTGTGAGAAAACAGGGGGGCGAGCAGTACTTC
TRBD1,TRBV6-1,NA,TRBJ2-5,CATHRGNSETQYF,TGTGCCACCCACAGGGGTAATAGCGAGACCCAGTACTTC
NA,TRBV7-2,many,TRBJ2-7,CASSLSGTPAEEQYF,TGTGCCAGCAGCCTCTCCGGGACCCCGGCGGAAGAGCAGTACTTC
NA,TRBV7-9,few,TRBJ1-1,CASSLGGGMNTEAFF,TGTGCCAGCAGCTTAGGGGGAGGAATGAACACTGAAGCTTTCTTT
TRBD1,TRBV6-5,many,TRBJ1-2,CASNPHRGRLKNYGYTF,TGTGCCAGCAACCCACACAGGGGGCGCCTCAAAAACTATGGCTACACCTTC
NA,TRBV12-3/TRBV12-4,many,TRBJ1-6,CASRLSGTNSPLHF,TGTGCCAGCAGGCTCTCCGGGACAAATTCACCCCTCCACTTT
NA,TRBV2,many,TRBJ2-7,CASRQTYEQYF,TGTGCCAGCAGACAAACCTACGAGCAGTACTTC
TRBD2,TRBV4-1,NA,TRBJ2-2,CASSRAWVAGGSTGELFF,TGCGCCAGCAGCCGAGCATGGGTAGCGGGAGGTAGTACCGGGGAGCTGTTTTTT
TRBD2,TRBV10-3,NA,TRBJ2-7,CAISEPEREFYEQYF,TGTGCCATCAGTGAGCCAGAGCGGGAGTTCTACGAGCAGTACTTC